A single sample is the source of the 21 T cell receptor beta chains below, sequenced in a study of T cell repertoires in cytomegalovirus infection. These TCRs are of unknown antigen specificity. TCRdb re-derived calls from the reads in MiXCR, one entry per CDR3 protein. The data hold about 920,000 distinct CDR3 sequences, with about a third observed a single time. Source: cultured CD8+ T cells from PBMCs, taken from culture after CMV antigen stimulation. The receptor source for this set is a human donor in good health (CMV status not recorded). Some clones in this sample may be carry-over from other donors' samples.

V is TRBV7-2 and J is TRBJ2-3; D remains ambiguous. Germline V lookup: CDR1 SGHTA, CDR2 FQGNSA. V was trimmed by 5 bases and J by 6 bases, leaving 18 bases between them. The CDR3 is 15 residues long. The CDR3 DNA reads as TGTGCCAGCAGCCCCAGACCCTTATCTCGGGATACGCAGTATTTT. Translated: CASSPRPLSRDTQYF.

This clonotype came up a few times. The chain is built from TRBV7-6 and TRBJ1-1, with no clear D. V was trimmed by 5 bases and J by 4 bases, leaving 11 bases between them. Germline-derived CDR1 and CDR2 are SGHVS and FNYEAQ. The CDR3 sequence is 13 residues long. The CDR3 loop reads CASSPTRSTEAFF. The CDR3 DNA sequence: TGTGCCAGCAGCCCCACGCGGAGCACTGAAGCTTTCTTT. The entire variable domain, with the rest obtained from reference TRBV7-6 and TRBJ1-1, is as follows: GAGVSQSPRYKVTKRGQDVALRCDPISGHVSLYWYRQALGQGPEFLTYFNYEAQQDKSGLPNDRFSAERPEGSISTLTIQRTEQRDSAMYRCASSPTRSTEAFFGQGTRLTVV.

In this sample, this clonotype turned up a few times. The chain links TRBV6-1 to TRBJ1-3, with TRBD1 identical over 9 bases. V trimming: 6 bases; J trimming: 6 bases; junction bases outside the gene matches: 6. The CDR3 covers 14 residues. CDR1 and CDR2 (germline): MNHNS, SASEGT. CDR3 bases: TGTGCCAGCAGCCCGGGACAGGGCATAAACACCATATATTTT. Protein: CASSPGQGINTIYF.

The chain joins TRBV6-8 to TRBJ2-2; D call uncertain. The CDR3 has 15 amino acids. V was shortened by 2 bases and J by 3 bases, with 10 bases between the two germline ends. Germline V gene lookup returns CDR1 MNHGY and CDR2 SAAAGT. Here the CDR3 reads CASSYTSSHTGELFF. CDR3 nucleotides: TGTGCCAGCAGTTACACGTCGTCCCACACCGGGGAGCTGTTTTTT.

As DNA, the CDR3 is TGTGCCAGCAGCCAGGTGGGGGTGAGCAATCAGCCCCAGCATTTT. Encoded protein: CASSQVGVSNQPQHF. The chain carries TRBV7-2 and TRBJ1-5; D is possibly TRBD1 (5 bases). CDR3 length: 15 amino acids. V gave up 5 bases and J gave up 1 base, with 12 bases separating them. Per the germline V gene, CDR1 is SGHTA and CDR2 is FQGNSA. Full variable domain (rest looked up from reference TRBV7-2 and TRBJ1-5): GAGVSQSPSNKVTEKGKDVELRCDPISGHTALYWYRQSLGQGLEFLIYFQGNSAPDKSGLPSDRFSAERTGGSVSTLTIQRTQQEDSAVYLCASSQVGVSNQPQHFGDGTRLSIL.

This clonotype has at least ten counts. The chain has TRBV7-2 and TRBJ2-1; 8 nucleotides align to TRBD2. This CDR3 has 15 residues. V shed 5 bases, J shed 6 bases, and the junction held 9 bases outside the gene matches. The germline CDR1 and CDR2 sequences are SGHTA and FQGNSA. In nucleotides, the CDR3 is TGTGCCAGCAGCGCCGGGGGGGGGCGTCTCAATGAGCAGTTCTTC. This sequence encodes CASSAGGGRLNEQFF.

In its sample, this clonotype was seen a few times. CDR3 loop: CASSKTGTGHDTQYF. CDR3 DNA sequence: TGTGCCAGCAGTAAAACCGGGACAGGGCATGATACGCAGTATTTT. J is TRBJ2-3 and V is TRBV7-6, with 9 bases aligning to TRBD1. The CDR3 spans 15 residues. Germline trimming cut 6 bases from V and 6 bases from J; bases unmatched to any gene: 10. Per the germline V gene, CDR1 is SGHVS and CDR2 is FNYEAQ.

Note on this clonotype: A much bigger clone sits one base away, suggesting this may be a read error. The chain recombines TRBV7-6 with TRBJ2-6, with a tentative D call TRBD2 (7 bases). The CDR3 runs 18 residues. CDR1 and CDR2 (germline): SGHVS, FNYEAQ. CDR3 sequence: CASSQAAGALSGTNVLTF. Written as DNA, the CDR3 is TGTGCCAGCAGCCAGGCGGCGGGGGCCCTCTCTGGGACCAACGTCCTGACTTTC.

This clonotype was detected ten times or more. This sequence joins TRBV7-8 and TRBJ1-5, with a weak D call TRBD1 (5 bases). CDR1 SGHVS and CDR2 FQNEAQ come from the germline V gene. The CDR3 has 17 residues. Trimming pared 3 bases from V and 5 bases from J, leaving 20 bases between. CDR3 sequence (DNA): TGTGCCAGCAGCTTGTACACTCGGGAGACGGGGGATCAGCCCCAGCATTTT. Its translation: CASSLYTRETGDQPQHF. Full variable domain (remainder filled in from reference TRBV7-8 and TRBJ1-5): GAGVSQSPRYKVAKRGQDVALRCDPISGHVSLFWYQQALGQGPEFLTYFQNEAQLDKSGLPSDRFFAERPEGSVSTLKIQRTQQEDSAVYLCASSLYTRETGDQPQHFGDGTRLSIL.

The chain has TRBV19 and TRBJ2-7; a weak D match, TRBD2 (6 bases). Trimming removed 5 bases at V and 5 bases at J, with 19 bases between. In germline, CDR1 is LNHDA, CDR2 SQIVND (reference sequence). This CDR3 spans 15 amino acids. The DNA for the CDR3 is TGTGCCAGTAGTTCAACCGGGACTCAACGGGACGAGCAGTACTTC. Translation gives CASSSTGTQRDEQYF.

The CDR3 sequence: CASSLRTSTEAFF. The CDR3, as DNA: TGTGCCAGCAGTTTAAGGACAAGCACTGAAGCTTTCTTT. This chain links TRBV27 with TRBJ1-1; D might be TRBD1 (5 bases). The CDR3 spans 13 residues. Germline CDR1 is MNHEY and CDR2 is SMNVEV (reference sequence). V lost 2 bases to trimming and J lost 4 bases, with 8 bases between them.

V gene TRBV4-3 combines with J gene TRBJ2-6; D unresolved. Germline V gives CDR1 LGHNA, CDR2 YSLEER. This CDR3 is built from 17 residues. Trimming took 0 bases from V and 0 from J, leaving 9 bases between them. The CDR3 DNA reads TGCGCCAGCAGCCAAGAGGGTTCGGGCTCTGGGGCCAACGTCCTGACTTTC. Its protein is CASSQEGSGSGANVLTF.

The V and J genes are TRBV4-3 and TRBJ1-1; possible D gene TRBD1, 6 bases. Deletions cut 3 bases from V and 0 bases from J, with 14 bases between. The CDR3 runs to 16 residues. Germline-derived CDR1 and CDR2 are LGHNA and YSLEER. CDR3 sequence: CASSQSPGALNTEAFF. For the CDR3, the DNA is TGCGCCAGCAGCCAGAGCCCGGGGGCTTTGAACACTGAAGCTTTCTTT.

The J gene is TRBJ1-2, the V gene TRBV9; D call uncertain. The CDR3 spans 14 residues. Germline assignment: CDR1 SGDLS and CDR2 YYNGEE. Trimming removed 0 bases from V and 5 bases from J, with 11 bases in between. The CDR3 coding sequence is TGTGCCAGCAGCGTAGAAGACGGACCATATGGCTACACCTTC. Amino acids: CASSVEDGPYGYTF.

This sequence joins TRBV4-3 and TRBJ2-3, with D possibly matching TRBD2 (7 bases). Deletions cut 0 bases from V and 2 bases from J, with 15 bases between. CDR3 size: 17 residues. The germline V gene has CDR1 LGHNA and CDR2 YSLEER. The CDR3 sequence is CASSQDGRGAHTDTQYF. CDR3 sequence (DNA): TGCGCCAGCAGCCAAGACGGTCGGGGGGCCCACACAGATACGCAGTATTTT.

This sequence joins TRBV7-9 and TRBJ2-7; TRBD2 agrees at 8 bases. Germline assignment: CDR1 SEHNR and CDR2 FQNEAQ (reference sequence). J was trimmed by 5 bases and V by 1 base; bases with no gene match: 4. CDR3 length equals 14 residues. In DNA form, the CDR3 reads TGTGCCAGCAGCTTAGTAGCGGGGTGGCACGAGCAGTACTTC. Its translation is CASSLVAGWHEQYF.

About this clonotype: This may be a read error, as it is one base from a much larger clone. The final CDR3 position lacks the conserved phenylalanine or tryptophan, pointing to a likely read error. V and J are TRBV7-6 and TRBJ2-7; 13 bases line up with TRBD2. The CDR3 runs 16 residues. The V and J ends lost 5 bases and 4 bases, in that order; junction bases with no gene match: 8. CDR1 is SGHVS and CDR2 is FNYEAQ in the germline V gene. CDR3 coding DNA: TGTGCCAGCAGCCAGTTAGGGACTAGCGGGGCGTACGAGCAGTACTTA. It specifies CASSQLGTSGAYEQYL.

The V and J genes are TRBV2 and TRBJ1-1, with 8 positions matching TRBD1. V gave up 10 bases and J gave up 3 bases; unmatched junction bases: 7. Per germline, CDR1 SNHLY and CDR2 FYNNEI. The CDR3 spans 13 residues. CDR3 sequence (DNA): TGTGCCACTCTGACAGGGGACTACACTGAAGCTTTCTTT. Translated: CATLTGDYTEAFF. Looking up the rest from reference TRBV2 and TRBJ1-1 gives the full variable domain: EPEVTQTPSHQVTQMGQEVILRCVPISNHLYFYWYRQILGQKVEFLVSFYNNEISEKSEIFDDQFSVERPDGSNFTLKIRSTKLEDSAMYFCATLTGDYTEAFFGQGTRLTVV.

About this clonotype itself: Since a much larger clone is just one base distant, this may be a read error. V gene TRBV7-9 combines with J gene TRBJ2-1, with D maybe TRBD2 (5 bases). The V gene's germline CDR1 is SEHNR and CDR2 FQNEAQ (reference sequence). This CDR3 contains 12 residues. V lost 2 bases to trimming and J lost 8 bases, with 7 bases between them. CDR3 nucleotide sequence: TGTGCCAGCAGCTTATCGAGGGATGAGCAGTTCTTC. Protein sequence: CASSLSRDEQFF.

This clonotype was observed many times. Here the CDR3 DNA reads TGTGCCAGCGGTGGGGTACTGGTGGGGAATCAGCCCCAGCATTTT. This sequence encodes CASGGVLVGNQPQHF. The J gene is TRBJ1-5, the V gene TRBV7-2, with no clear D. The V gene's germline CDR1 is SGHTA and CDR2 FQGNSA. The CDR3 is 15 residues long. V gave up 8 bases and J gave up 4 bases, with 18 bases separating them. Looking up the rest from reference TRBV7-2 and TRBJ1-5 gives the full variable domain: GAGVSQSPSNKVTEKGKDVELRCDPISGHTALYWYRQSLGQGLEFLIYFQGNSAPDKSGLPSDRFSAERTGGSVSTLTIQRTQQEDSAVYLCASGGVLVGNQPQHFGDGTRLSIL.

The V and J genes are TRBV12-3 or TRBV12-4 and TRBJ2-1; the D is unclear. This CDR3 contains 12 residues. V lost 7 bases and J lost 8, with 12 bases in between. CDR3 in amino acids: CASTHSSDEQFF. The CDR3 nucleotides are TGTGCCAGCACCCACAGTTCCGATGAGCAGTTCTTC.